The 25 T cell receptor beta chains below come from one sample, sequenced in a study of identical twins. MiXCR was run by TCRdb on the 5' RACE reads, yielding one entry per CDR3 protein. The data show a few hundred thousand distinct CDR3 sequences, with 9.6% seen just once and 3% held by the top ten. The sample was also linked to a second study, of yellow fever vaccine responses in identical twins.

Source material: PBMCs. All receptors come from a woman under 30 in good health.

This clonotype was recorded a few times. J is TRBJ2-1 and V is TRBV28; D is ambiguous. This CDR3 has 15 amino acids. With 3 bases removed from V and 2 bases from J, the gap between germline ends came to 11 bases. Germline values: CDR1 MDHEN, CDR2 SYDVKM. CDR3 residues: CASSLSKRAYNEQFF. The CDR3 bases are TGTGCCAGCAGTTTGTCTAAGCGAGCCTACAATGAGCAGTTCTTC.

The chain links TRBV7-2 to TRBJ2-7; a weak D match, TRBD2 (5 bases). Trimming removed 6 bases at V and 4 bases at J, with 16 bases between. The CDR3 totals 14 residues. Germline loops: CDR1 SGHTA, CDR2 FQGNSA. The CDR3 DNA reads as TGTGCCAGCAGACTAGACCCTCTCAAGTACGAGCAGTACTTC. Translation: CASRLDPLKYEQYF.

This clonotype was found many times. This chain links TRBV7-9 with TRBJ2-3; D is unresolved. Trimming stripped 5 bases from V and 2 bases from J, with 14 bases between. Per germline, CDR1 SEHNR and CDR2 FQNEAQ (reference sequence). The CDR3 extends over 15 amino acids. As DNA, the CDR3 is TGTGCCAGCAGCCATCGGACCCAATCCACAGATACGCAGTATTTT. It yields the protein CASSHRTQSTDTQYF.

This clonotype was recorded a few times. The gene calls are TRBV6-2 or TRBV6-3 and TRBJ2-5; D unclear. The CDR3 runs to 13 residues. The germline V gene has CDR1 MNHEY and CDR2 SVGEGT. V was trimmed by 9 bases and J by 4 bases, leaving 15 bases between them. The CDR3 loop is CASRGAAPETQYF. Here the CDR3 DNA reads TGTGCCAGTCGCGGAGCTGCCCCAGAGACCCAGTACTTC.

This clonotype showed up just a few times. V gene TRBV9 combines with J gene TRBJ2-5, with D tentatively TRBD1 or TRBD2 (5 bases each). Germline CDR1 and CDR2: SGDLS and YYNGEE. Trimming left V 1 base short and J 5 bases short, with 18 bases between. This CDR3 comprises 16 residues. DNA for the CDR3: TGTGCCAGCAGCGTACGAGCGGACAATTGGAGGGAGACCCAGTACTTC. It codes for CASSVRADNWRETQYF.

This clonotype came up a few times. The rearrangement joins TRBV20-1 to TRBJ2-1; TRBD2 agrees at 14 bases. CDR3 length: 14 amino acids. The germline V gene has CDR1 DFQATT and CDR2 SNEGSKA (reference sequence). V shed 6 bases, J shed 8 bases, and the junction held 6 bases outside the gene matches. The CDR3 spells CSAAGTSGSDEQFF. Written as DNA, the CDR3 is TGCAGTGCCGCCGGGACTAGCGGGAGCGATGAGCAGTTCTTC.

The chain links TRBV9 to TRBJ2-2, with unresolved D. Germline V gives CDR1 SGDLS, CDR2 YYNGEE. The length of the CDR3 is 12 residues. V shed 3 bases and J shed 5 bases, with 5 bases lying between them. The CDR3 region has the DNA TGTGCCAGCAGCGAGAGGACCGGGGAGCTGTTTTTT. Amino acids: CASSERTGELFF.

The chain's CDR3 is CASNYDRGPYEQYF. CDR3 DNA sequence: TGTGCCAGCAACTACGACAGGGGGCCCTACGAGCAGTACTTC. The chain links TRBV11-2 to TRBJ2-7; the match to TRBD1 covers 10 bases. With 7 bases clipped from V and 2 bases from J, the junction kept 5 bases outside the gene matches. CDR1 and CDR2 (germline): SGHAT, FQNNGV. The CDR3 has 14 amino acids.

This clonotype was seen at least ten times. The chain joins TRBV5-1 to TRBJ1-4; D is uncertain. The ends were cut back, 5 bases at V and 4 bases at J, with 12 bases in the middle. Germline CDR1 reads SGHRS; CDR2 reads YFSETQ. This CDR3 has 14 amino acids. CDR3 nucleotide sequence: TGCGCCAGCAGGATCGGGGTCGATAATGAAAAACTGTTTTTT. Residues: CASRIGVDNEKLFF.

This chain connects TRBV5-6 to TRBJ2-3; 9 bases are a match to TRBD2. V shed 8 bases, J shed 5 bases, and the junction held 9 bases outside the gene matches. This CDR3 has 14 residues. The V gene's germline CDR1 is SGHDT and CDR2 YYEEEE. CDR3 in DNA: TGTGCCAGGGGCCCCGGACTAGCGAAAGATACGCAGTATTTT. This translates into CARGPGLAKDTQYF.

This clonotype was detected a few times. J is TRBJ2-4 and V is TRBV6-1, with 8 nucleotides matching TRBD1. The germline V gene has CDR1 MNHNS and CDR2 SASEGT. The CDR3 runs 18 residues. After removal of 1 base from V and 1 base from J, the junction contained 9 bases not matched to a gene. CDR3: CASSEVQGAVGAKNIQYF. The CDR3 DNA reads TGTGCCAGCAGTGAAGTCCAGGGGGCCGTGGGGGCCAAAAACATTCAGTACTTC.

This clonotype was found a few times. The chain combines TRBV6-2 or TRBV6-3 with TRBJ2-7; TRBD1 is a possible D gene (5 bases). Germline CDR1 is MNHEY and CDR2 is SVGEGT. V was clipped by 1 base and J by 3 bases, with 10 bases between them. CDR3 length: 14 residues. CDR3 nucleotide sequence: TGTGCCAGCAGTTACTGGTCCCAGGGCTACGAGCAGTACTTC. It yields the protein CASSYWSQGYEQYF.

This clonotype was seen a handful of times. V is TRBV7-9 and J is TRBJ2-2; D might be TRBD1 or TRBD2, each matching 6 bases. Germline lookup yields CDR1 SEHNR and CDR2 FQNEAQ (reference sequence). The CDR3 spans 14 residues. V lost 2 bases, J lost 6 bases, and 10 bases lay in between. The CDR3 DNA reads TGTGCCAGCAGCTTATACAGGGAGGCCGGGGAGCTGTTTTTT. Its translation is CASSLYREAGELFF.

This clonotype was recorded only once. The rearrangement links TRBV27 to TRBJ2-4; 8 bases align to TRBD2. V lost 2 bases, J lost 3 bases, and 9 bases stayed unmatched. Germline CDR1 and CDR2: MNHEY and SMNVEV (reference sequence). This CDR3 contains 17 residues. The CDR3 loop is CASSLHLGREGKNIQYF. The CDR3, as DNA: TGTGCCAGCAGTTTACACCTGGGCCGGGAGGGCAAAAACATTCAGTACTTC.

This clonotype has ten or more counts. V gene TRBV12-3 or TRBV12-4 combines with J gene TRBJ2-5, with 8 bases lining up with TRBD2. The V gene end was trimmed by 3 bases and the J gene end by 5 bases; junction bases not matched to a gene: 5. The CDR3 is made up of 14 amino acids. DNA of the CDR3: TGTGCCAGCAGTTTTGGCCGGGAGGGGGAGACCCAGTACTTC. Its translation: CASSFGREGETQYF.

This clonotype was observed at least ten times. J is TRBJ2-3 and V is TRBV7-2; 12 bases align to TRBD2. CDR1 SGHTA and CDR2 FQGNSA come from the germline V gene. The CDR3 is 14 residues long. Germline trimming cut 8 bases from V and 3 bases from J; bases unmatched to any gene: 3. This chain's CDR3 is CASVTSGSTDTQYF. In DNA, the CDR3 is TGTGCCAGCGTGACTAGCGGGAGTACAGATACGCAGTATTTT.

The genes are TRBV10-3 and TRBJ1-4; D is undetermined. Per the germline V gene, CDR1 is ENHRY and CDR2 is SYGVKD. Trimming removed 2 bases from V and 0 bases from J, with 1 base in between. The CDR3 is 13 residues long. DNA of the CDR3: TGTGCCATCAGTGAGACAACTAATGAAAAACTGTTTTTT. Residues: CAISETTNEKLFF.

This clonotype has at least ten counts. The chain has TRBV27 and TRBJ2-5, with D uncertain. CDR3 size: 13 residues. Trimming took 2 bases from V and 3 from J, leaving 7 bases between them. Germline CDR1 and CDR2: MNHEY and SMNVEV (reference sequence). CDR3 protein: CASSLTLKETQYF. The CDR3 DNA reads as TGTGCCAGCAGTTTAACTCTCAAAGAGACCCAGTACTTC.

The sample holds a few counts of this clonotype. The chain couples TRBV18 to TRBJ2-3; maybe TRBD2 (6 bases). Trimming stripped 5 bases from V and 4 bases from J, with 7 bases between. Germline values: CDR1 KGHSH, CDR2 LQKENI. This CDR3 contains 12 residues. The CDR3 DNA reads TGTGCCAGCTCAACGGGGGCAGATACGCAGTATTTT. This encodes CASSTGADTQYF.

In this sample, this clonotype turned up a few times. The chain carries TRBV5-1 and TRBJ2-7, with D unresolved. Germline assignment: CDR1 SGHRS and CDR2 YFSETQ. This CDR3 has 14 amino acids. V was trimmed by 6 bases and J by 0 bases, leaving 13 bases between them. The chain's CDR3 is CASTSPHISYEQYF. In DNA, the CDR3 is TGCGCCAGCACCTCGCCGCATATCTCCTACGAGCAGTACTTC.

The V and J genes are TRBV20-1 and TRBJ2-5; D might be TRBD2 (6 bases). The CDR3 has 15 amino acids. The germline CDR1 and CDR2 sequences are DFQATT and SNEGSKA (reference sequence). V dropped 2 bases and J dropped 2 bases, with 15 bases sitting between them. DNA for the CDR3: TGCAGTGCTAGATCCGGGGGTGAAACTCAAGAGACCCAGTACTTC. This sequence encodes CSARSGGETQETQYF.

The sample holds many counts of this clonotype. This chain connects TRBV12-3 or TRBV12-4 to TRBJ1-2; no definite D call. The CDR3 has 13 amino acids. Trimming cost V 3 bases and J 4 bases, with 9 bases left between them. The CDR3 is CASSFPESYGYTF. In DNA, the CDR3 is TGTGCCAGCAGTTTCCCAGAATCCTATGGCTACACCTTC.

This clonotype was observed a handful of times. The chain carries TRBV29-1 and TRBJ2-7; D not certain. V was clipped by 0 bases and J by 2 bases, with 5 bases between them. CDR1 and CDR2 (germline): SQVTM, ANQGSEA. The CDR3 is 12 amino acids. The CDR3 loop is CSVEEATYEQYF. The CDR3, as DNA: TGCAGCGTTGAAGAGGCCACCTACGAGCAGTACTTC.

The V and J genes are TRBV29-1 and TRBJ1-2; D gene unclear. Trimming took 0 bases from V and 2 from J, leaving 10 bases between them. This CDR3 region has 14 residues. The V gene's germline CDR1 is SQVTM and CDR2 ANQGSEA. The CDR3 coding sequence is TGCAGCGTTGAAGACCAGACCCAGAACTATGGCTACACCTTC. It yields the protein CSVEDQTQNYGYTF.

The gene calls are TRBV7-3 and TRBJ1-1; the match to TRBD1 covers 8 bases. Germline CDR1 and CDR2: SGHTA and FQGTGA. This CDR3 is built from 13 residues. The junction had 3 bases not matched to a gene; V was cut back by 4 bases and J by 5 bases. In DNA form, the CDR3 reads TGTGCCAGCAGCTCCTACAGGGGGACTGAAGCTTTCTTT. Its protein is CASSSYRGTEAFF.